Sequencing of this T cell receptor beta chain was carried out in a study of cytomegalovirus exposure and HLA in healthy donors. A note on this clone: What it binds is not known.

Overall study findings and caveats: Most TCR sequences were uncommon, yet certain public TCRs appeared in many donors. Earlier analysis yielded a pattern in which most TCR beta V segments were productive about 90% or about 30% of the time.

The CDR3 length is 19 residues. Germline CDR1 and CDR2: SEHNR and FQNEAQ (reference sequence). Unmatched junction bases numbered 11, after V lost 1 base and J lost 0 bases. With 60 Vbeta and 13 Jbeta primers, the PCR was carried out. Data came from immunoSEQ multiplex PCR; TCRdb stores just in-frame clones and leaves some out. The table records under 300,000 clones, roughly 88% of them present only once. The sequenced material came from PBMCs. The chain has TRBV7-9 and TRBJ1-4; 7 bases line up with TRBD1. The sequence derives from a man between 40 and 49 years old in good health and CMV-seropositive. This CDR3 is CASSLGRGTVVATNEKLFF. In nucleotides, the CDR3 is TGTGCCAGCAGCTTAGGGAGGGGGACAGTCGTAGCAACTAATGAAAAACTGTTTTTT.